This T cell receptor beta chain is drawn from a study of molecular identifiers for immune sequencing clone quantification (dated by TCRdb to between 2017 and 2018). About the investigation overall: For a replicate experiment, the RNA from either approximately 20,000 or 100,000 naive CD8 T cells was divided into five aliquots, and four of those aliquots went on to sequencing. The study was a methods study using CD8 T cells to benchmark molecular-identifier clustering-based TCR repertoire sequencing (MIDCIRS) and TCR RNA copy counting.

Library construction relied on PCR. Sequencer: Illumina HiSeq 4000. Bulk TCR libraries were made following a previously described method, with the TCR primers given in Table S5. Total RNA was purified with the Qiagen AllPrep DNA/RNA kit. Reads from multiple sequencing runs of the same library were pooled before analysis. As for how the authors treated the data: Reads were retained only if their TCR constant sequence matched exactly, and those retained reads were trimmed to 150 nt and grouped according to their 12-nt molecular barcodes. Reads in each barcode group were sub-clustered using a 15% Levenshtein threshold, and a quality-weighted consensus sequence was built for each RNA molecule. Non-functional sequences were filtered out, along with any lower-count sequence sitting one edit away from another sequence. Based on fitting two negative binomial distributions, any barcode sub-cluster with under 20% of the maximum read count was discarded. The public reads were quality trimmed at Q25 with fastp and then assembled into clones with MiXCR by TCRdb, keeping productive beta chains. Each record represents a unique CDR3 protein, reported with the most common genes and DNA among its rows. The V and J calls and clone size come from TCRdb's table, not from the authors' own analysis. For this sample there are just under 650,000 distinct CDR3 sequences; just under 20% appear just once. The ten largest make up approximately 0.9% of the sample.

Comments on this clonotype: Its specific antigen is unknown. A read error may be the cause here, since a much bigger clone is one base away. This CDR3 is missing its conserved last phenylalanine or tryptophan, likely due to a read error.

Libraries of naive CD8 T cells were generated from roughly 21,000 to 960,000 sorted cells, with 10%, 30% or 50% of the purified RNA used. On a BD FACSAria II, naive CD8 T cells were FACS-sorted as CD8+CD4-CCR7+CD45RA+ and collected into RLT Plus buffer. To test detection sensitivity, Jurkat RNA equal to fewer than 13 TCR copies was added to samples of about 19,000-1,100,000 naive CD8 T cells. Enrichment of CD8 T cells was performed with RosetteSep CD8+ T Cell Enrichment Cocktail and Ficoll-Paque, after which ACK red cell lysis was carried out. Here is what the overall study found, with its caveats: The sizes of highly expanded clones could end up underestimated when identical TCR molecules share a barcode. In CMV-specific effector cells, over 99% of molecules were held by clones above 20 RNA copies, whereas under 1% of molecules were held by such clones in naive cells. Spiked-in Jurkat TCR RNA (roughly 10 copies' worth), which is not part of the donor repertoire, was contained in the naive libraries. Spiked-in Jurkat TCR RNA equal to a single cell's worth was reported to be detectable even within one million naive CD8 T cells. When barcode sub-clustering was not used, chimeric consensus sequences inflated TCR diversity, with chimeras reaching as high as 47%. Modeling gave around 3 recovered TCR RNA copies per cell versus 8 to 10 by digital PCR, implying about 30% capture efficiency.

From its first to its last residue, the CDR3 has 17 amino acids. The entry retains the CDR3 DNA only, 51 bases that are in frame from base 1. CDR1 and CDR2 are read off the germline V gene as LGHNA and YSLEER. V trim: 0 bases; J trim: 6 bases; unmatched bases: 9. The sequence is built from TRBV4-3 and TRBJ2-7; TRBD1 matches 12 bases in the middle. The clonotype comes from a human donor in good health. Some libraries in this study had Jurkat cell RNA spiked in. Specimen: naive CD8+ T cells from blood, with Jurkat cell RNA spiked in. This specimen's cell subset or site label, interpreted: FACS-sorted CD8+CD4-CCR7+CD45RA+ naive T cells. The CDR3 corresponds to CASSQEGSGQGAREQYL. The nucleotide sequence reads TGCGCCAGCAGCCAAGAAGGGTCGGGACAGGGGGCACGCGAGCAGTACTTA.